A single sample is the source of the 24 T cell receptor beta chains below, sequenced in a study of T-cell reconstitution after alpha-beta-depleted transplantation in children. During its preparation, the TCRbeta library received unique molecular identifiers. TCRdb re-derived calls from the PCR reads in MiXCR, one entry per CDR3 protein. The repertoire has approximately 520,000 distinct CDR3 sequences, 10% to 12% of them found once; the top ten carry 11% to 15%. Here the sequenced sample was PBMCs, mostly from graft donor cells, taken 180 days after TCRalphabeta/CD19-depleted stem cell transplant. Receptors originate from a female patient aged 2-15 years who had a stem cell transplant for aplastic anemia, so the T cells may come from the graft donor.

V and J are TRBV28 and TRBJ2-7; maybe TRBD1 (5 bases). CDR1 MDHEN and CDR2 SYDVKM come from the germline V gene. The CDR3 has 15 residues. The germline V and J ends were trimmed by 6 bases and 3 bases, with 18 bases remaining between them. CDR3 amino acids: CASSPSYRGLYEQYF. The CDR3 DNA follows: TGTGCCAGCAGCCCGAGTTATAGGGGCCTCTACGAGCAGTACTTC.

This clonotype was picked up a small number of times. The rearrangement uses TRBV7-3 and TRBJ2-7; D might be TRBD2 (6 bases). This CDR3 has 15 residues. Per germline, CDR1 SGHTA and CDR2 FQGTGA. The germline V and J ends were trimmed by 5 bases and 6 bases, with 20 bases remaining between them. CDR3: CASSPTLGGRGEQYF. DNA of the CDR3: TGTGCCAGCAGCCCCACTCTCGGGGGTAGAGGCGAGCAGTACTTC.

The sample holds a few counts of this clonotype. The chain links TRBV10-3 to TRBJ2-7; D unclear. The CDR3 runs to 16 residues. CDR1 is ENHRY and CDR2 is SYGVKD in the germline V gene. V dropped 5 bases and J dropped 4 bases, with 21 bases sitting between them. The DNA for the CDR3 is TGTGCCATCAGTCAGGAGACCAATTCTGATAATTACGAGCAGTACGTC. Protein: CAISQETNSDNYEQYV.

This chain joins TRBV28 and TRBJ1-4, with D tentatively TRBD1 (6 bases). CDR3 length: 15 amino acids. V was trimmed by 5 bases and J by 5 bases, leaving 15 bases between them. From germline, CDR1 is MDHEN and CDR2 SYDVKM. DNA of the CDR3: TGTGCCAGCAGTCTCCGGGCGGGGACAAATGAAAAACTGTTTTTT. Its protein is CASSLRAGTNEKLFF. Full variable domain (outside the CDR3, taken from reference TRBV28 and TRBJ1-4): DVKVTQSSRYLVKRTGEKVFLECVQDMDHENMFWYRQDPGLGLRLIYFSYDVKMKEKGDIPEGYSVSREKKERFSLILESASTNQTSMYLCASSLRAGTNEKLFFGSGTQLSVL.

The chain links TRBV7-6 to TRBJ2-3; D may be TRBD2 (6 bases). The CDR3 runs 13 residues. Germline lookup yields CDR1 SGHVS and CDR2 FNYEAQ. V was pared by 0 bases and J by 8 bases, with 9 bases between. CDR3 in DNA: TGTGCCAGCAGCTTAGCGACTAGTGGTACGCAGTATTTT. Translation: CASSLATSGTQYF.

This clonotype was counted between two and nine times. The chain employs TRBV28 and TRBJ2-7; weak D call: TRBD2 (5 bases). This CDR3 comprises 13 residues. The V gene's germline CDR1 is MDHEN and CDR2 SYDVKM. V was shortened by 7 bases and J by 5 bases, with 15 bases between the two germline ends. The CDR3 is CASTQPPGNEQYF. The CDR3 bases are TGTGCCAGCACCCAACCCCCGGGGAACGAGCAGTACTTC.

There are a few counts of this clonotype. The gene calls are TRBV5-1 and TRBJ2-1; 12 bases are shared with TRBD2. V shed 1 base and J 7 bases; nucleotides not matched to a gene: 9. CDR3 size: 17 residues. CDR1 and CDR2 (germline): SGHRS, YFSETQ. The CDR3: CASSLPQLAGGQNEQFF. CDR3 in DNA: TGCGCCAGCAGCTTGCCCCAGCTAGCGGGAGGGCAGAATGAGCAGTTCTTC. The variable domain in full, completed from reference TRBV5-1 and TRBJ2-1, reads KAGVTQTPRYLIKTRGQQVTLSCSPISGHRSVSWYQQTPGQGLQFLFEYFSETQRNKGNFPGRFSGRQFSNSRSEMNVSTLELGDSALYLCASSLPQLAGGQNEQFFGPGTRLTVL.

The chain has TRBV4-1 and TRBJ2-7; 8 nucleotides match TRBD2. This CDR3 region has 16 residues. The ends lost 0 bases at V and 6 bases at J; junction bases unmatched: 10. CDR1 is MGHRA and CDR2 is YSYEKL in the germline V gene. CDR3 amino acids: CASSQDPTRTSLEQYV. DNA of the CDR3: TGCGCCAGCAGCCAAGATCCCACTAGGACTAGCCTCGAGCAGTACGTC.

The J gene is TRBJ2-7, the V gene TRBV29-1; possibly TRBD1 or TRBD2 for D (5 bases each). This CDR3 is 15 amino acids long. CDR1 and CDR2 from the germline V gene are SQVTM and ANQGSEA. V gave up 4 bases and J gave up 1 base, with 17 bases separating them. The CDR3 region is CSVVAGTGSSYEQYV. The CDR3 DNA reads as TGCAGCGTTGTGGCCGGGACGGGGAGTTCCTACGAGCAGTACGTC.

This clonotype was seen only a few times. In DNA form, the CDR3 reads TGTGCCAGCAGCCTTGGGACCCTTGAAAAACTGTTTTTT. It specifies CASSLGTLEKLFF. V usage is TRBV7-2 and J usage is TRBJ1-4; D is possibly TRBD1 (5 bases). V shed 5 bases and J shed 7 bases, with 11 bases lying between them. This CDR3 region has 13 residues. Germline lookup yields CDR1 SGHTA and CDR2 FQGNSA.

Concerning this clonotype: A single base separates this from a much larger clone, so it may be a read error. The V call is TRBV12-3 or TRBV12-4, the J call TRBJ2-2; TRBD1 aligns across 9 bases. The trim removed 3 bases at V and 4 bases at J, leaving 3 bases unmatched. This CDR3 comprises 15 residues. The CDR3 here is CASSLDRGFTGELFF. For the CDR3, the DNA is TGTGCCAGCAGTTTGGACAGGGGTTTCACCGGGGAGCTGTTTTTT.

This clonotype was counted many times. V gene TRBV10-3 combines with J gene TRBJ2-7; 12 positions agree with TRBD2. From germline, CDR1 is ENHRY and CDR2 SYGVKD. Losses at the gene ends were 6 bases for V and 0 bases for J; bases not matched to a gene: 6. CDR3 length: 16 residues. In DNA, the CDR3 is TGTGCCATCAGGGTCCTAGCGGGGGGGAACTCCTACGAGCAGTACTTC. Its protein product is CAIRVLAGGNSYEQYF.

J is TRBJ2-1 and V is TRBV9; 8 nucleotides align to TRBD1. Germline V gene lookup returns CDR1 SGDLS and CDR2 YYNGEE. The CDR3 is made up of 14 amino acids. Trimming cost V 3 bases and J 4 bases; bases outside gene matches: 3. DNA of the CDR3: TGTGCCAGCAGCGCAGGGGGCGAATACAATGAGCAGTTCTTC. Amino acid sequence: CASSAGGEYNEQFF. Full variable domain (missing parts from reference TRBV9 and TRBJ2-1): DSGVTQTPKHLITATGQRVTLRCSPRSGDLSVYWYQQSLDQGLQFLIQYYNGEERAKGNILERFSAQQFPDLHSELNLSSLELGDSALYFCASSAGGEYNEQFFGPGTRLTVL.

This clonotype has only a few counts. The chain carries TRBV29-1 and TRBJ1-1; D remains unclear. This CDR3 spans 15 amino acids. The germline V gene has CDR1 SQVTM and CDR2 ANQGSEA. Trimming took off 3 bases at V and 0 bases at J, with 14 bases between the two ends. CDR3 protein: CSVDIFGAMNTEAFF. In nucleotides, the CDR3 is TGCAGCGTTGATATTTTCGGCGCCATGAACACTGAAGCTTTCTTT. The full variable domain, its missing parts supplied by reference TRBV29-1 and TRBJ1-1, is SAVISQKPSRDICQRGTSLTIQCQVDSQVTMMFWYRQQPGQSLTLIATANQGSEATYESGFVIDKFPISRPNLTFSTLTVSNMSPEDSSIYLCSVDIFGAMNTEAFFGQGTRLTVV.

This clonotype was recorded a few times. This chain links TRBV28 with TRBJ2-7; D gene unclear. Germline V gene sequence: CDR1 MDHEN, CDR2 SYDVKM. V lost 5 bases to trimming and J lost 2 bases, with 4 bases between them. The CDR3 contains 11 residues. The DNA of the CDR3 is TGTGCCAGCAGTGCCCCCTACGAGCAGTACTTC. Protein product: CASSAPYEQYF.

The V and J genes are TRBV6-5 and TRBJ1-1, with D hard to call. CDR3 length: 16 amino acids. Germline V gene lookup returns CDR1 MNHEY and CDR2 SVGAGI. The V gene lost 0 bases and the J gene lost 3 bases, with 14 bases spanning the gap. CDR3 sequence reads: CASSYSSDFGDTEAFF. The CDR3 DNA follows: TGTGCCAGCAGTTACTCGAGTGATTTCGGGGACACTGAAGCTTTCTTT.

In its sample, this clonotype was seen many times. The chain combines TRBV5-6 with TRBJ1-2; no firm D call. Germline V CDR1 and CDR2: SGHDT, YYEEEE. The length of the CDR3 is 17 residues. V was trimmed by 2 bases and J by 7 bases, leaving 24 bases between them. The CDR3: CASSFQDWEGLFSGYTF. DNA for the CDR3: TGTGCCAGCAGCTTCCAGGATTGGGAAGGTCTCTTTTCTGGCTACACCTTC.

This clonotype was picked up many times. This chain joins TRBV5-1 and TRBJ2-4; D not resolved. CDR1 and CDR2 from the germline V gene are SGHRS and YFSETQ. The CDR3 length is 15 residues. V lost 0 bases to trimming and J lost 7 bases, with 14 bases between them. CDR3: CASSLAARPENIQYF. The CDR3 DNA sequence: TGCGCCAGCAGCTTGGCGGCAAGGCCTGAGAACATTCAGTACTTC. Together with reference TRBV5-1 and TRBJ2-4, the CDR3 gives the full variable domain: KAGVTQTPRYLIKTRGQQVTLSCSPISGHRSVSWYQQTPGQGLQFLFEYFSETQRNKGNFPGRFSGRQFSNSRSEMNVSTLELGDSALYLCASSLAARPENIQYFGAGTRLSVL.

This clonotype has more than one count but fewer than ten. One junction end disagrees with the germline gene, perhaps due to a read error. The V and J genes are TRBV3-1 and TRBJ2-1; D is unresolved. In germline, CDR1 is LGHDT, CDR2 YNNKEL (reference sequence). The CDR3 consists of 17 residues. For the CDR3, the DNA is TGTGCCAGCTGCCAAGAGTATCGCGAGATACGAGCTGAGGAGCAGTTCTTC. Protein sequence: CASCQEYREIRAEEQFF.

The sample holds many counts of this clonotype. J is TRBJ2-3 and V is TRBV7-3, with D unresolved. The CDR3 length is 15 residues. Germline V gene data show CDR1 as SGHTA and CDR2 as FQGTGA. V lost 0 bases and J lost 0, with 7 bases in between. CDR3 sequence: CASSLTGISTDTQYF. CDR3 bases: TGTGCCAGCAGCTTAACAGGGATCAGCACAGATACGCAGTATTTT.

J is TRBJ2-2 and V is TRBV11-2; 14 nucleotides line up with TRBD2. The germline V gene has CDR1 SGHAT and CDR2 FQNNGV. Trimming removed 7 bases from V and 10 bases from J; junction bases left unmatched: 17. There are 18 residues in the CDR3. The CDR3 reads CASNPRGLAGGGYAELFF. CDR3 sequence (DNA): TGTGCCAGCAACCCCCGCGGACTAGCGGGAGGAGGGTATGCGGAGCTGTTTTTT.

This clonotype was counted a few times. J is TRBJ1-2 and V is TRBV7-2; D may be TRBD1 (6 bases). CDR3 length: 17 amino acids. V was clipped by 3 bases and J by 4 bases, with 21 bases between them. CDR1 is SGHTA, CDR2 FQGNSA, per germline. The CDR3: CASSFHILTGRGYGYTF. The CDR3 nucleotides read TGTGCCAGCAGCTTCCACATCTTGACAGGCCGGGGCTATGGCTACACCTTC. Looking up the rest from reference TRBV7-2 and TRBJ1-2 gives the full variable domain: GAGVSQSPSNKVTEKGKDVELRCDPISGHTALYWYRQSLGQGLEFLIYFQGNSAPDKSGLPSDRFSAERTGGSVSTLTIQRTQQEDSAVYLCASSFHILTGRGYGYTFGSGTRLTVV.

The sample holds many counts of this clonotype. The CDR3 loop reads CSATRAGGREQYF. The CDR3 DNA sequence: TGCAGTGCCACAAGAGCGGGAGGTAGGGAGCAGTACTTC. The gene calls are TRBV20-1 and TRBJ2-7, with TRBD2 matching 9 bases. CDR1 and CDR2 from the germline V gene are DFQATT and SNEGSKA (reference sequence). This CDR3 is 13 amino acids long. The junction had 10 bases not matched to a gene; V was cut back by 6 bases and J by 7 bases.

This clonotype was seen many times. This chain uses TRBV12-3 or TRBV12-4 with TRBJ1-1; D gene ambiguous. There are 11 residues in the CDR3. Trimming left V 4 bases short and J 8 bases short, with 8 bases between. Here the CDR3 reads CASSWAQEAFF. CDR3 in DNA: TGTGCCAGCAGTTGGGCACAAGAAGCTTTCTTT.